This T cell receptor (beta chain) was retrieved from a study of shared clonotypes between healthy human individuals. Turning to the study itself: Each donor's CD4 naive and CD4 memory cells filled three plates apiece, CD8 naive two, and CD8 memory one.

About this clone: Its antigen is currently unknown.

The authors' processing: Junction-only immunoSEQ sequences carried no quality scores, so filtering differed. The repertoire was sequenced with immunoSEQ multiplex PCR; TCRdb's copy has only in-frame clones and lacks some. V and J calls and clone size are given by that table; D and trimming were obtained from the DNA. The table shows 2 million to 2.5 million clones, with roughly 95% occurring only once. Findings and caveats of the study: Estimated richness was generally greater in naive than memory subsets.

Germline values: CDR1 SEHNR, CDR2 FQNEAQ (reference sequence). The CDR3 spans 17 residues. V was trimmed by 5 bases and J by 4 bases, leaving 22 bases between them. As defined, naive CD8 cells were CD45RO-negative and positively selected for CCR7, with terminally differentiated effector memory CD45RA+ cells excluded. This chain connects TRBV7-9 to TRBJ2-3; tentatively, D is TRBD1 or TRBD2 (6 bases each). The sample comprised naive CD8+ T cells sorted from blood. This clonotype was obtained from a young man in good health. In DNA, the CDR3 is TGTGCCAGCAGCGCAGGGGATCATCGCGGGAAGGCAGATACGCAGTATTTT. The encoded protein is CASSAGDHRGKADTQYF.